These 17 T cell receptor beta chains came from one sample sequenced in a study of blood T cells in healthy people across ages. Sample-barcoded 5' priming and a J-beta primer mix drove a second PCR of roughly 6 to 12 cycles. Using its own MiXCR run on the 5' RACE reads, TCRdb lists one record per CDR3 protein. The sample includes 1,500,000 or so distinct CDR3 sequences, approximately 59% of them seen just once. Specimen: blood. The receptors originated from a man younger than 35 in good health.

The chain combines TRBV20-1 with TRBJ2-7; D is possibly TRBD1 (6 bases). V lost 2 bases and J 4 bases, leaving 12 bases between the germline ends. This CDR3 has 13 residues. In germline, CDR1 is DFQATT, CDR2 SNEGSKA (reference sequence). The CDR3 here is CSARRSGQYEQYF. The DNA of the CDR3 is TGCAGTGCTAGACGCTCGGGACAATACGAGCAGTACTTC.

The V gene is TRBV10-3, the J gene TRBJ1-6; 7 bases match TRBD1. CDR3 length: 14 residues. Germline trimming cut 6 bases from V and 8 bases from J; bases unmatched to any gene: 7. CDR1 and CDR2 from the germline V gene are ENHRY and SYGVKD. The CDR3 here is CAIRMTGNDSPLHF. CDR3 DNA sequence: TGTGCCATCAGGATGACAGGGAATGATTCACCCCTCCACTTT.

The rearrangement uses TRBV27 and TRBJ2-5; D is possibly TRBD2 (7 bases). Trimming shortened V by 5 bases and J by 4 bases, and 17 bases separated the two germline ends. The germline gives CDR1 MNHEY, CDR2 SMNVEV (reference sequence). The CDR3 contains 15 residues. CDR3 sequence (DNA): TGTGCCAGCAGTGGTTTAAAGGGGGGGAGAGAGACCCAGTACTTC. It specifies CASSGLKGGRETQYF.

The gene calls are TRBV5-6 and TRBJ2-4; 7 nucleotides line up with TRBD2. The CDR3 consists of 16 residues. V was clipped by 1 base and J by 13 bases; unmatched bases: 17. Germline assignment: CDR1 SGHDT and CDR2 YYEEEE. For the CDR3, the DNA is TGTGCCAGCAGCTTGTTAGTAGGGGACTACTCTAATGAGCAGTACTTC. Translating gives CASSLLVGDYSNEQYF.

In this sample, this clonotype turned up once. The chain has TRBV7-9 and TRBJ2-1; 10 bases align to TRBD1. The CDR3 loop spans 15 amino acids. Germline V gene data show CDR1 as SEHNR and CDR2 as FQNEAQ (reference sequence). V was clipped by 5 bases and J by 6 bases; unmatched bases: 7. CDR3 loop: CASSLRDRGSNEQFF. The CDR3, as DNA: TGTGCCAGCAGCCTCCGGGACAGGGGAAGCAATGAGCAGTTCTTC.

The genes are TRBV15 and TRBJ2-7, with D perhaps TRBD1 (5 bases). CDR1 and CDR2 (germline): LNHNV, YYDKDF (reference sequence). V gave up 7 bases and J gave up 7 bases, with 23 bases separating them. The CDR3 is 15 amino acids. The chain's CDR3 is CATTNRRQPLREQYF. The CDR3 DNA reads TGTGCCACCACCAACAGGAGACAGCCGCTGAGGGAGCAGTACTTC.

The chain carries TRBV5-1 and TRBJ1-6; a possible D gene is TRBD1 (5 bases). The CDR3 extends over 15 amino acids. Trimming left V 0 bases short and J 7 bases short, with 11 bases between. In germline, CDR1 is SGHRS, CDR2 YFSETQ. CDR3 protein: CASSLEGTANSPLHF. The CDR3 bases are TGCGCCAGCAGCTTGGAAGGGACCGCCAATTCACCCCTCCACTTT.

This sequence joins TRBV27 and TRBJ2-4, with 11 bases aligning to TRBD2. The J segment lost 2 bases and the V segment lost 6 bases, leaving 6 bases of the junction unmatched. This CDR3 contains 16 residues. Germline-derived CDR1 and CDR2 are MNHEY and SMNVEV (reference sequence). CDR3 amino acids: CASRTLAGGTKNIQYF. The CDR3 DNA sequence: TGTGCCAGCAGAACTCTAGCGGGAGGTACCAAAAACATTCAGTACTTC.

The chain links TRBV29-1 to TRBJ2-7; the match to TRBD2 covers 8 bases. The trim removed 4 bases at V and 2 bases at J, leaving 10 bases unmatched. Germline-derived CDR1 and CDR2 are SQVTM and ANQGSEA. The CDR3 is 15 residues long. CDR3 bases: TGCAGCGTTGGGCCCCCGACTAGCGTTACCTACGAGCAGTACTTC. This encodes CSVGPPTSVTYEQYF.

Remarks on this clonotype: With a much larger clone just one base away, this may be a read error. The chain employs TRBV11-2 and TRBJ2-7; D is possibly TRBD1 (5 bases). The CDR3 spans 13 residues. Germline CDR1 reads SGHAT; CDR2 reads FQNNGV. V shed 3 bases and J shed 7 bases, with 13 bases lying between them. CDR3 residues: CASSLTVYNEQYF. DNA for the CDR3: TGTGCCAGCAGCTTGACAGTCTACAATGAGCAGTACTTC. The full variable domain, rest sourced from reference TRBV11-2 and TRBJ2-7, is EAGVAQSPRYKIIEKRQSVAFWCNPISGHATLYWYQQILGQGPKLLIQFQNNGVVDDSQLPKDRFSAERLKGVDSTLKIQPAKLEDSAVYLCASSLTVYNEQYFGPGTRLTVT.

Here the CDR3 reads CSAPVGEKLFF. CDR3 nucleotides: TGCAGTGCCCCGGTTGGCGAAAAACTGTTTTTT. The chain has TRBV20-1 and TRBJ1-4; D gene uncertain. CDR3 size: 11 residues. Trimming removed 6 bases at V and 8 bases at J, with 10 bases between. Germline CDR1 is DFQATT and CDR2 is SNEGSKA (reference sequence).

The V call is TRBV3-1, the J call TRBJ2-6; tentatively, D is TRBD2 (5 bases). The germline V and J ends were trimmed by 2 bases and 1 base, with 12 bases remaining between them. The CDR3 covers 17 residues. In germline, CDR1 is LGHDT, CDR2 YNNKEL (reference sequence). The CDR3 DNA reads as TGTGCCAGCAGCCAAATAAGATGGGAGTCTGGGGCCAACGTCCTGACTTTC. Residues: CASSQIRWESGANVLTF.

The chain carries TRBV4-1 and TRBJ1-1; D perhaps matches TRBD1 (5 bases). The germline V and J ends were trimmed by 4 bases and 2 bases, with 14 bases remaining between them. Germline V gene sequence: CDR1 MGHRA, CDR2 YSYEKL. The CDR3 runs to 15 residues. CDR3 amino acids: CASSRAIQDNTEAFF. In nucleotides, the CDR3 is TGCGCCAGCAGCCGAGCGATACAGGATAACACTGAAGCTTTCTTT.

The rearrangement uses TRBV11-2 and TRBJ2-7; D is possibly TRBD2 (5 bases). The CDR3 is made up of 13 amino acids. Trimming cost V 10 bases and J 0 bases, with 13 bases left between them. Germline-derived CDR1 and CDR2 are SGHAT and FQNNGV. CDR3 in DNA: TGTGCCACCGAGGAGGCCAGCTCCTACGAGCAGTACTTC. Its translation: CATEEASSYEQYF.

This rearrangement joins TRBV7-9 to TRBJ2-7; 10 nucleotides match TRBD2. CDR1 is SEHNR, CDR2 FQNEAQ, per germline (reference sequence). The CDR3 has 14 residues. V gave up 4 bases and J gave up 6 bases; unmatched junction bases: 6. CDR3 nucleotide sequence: TGTGCCAGCAGCTCTAGCGGGAGATCGGCCGAGCAGTACTTC. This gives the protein CASSSSGRSAEQYF.

As DNA, the CDR3 is TGTGCCAGTCAGACGAGGAGTCCTACCCAGTACTTC. As protein: CASQTRSPTQYF. The rearrangement joins TRBV6-2 or TRBV6-3 to TRBJ2-7; no clear D. The germline V and J ends were trimmed by 9 bases and 10 bases, with 19 bases remaining between them. The germline V gene encodes CDR1 MNHEY and CDR2 SVGEGT. This CDR3 is 12 amino acids long.

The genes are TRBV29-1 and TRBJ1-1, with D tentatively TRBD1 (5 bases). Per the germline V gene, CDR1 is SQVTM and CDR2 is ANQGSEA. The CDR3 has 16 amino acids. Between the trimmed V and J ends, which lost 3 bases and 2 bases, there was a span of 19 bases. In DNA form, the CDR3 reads TGCAGCGTTGACTCGTCAGGGCGAGGGGAAAACACTGAAGCTTTCTTT. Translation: CSVDSSGRGENTEAFF.